This TCR beta chain was obtained from a study of memory CD4+ T cells and cytomegalovirus serostatus. Whole-study findings and limits: The CMV-associated TCR signature appears largely within the CD4+ memory repertoire.

CDR3 length equals 16 residues. Trimming removed 1 base at V and 6 bases at J, with 14 bases between. From germline, CDR1 is SGHNT and CDR2 YYREEE (reference sequence). Concerning this clone: Its matching antigen is unknown.

Single viable CD3+CD4+CD8-CD45RO+ cells were sorted as the memory CD4+ T cells. Per the original methods: After removing out-of-frame reads, around 2,100,000 distinct TCRbeta sequences remained. The data were produced by immunoSEQ multiplex PCR, yet TCRdb's version contains in-frame clones alone and is incomplete. V and J calls and clone size follow that table, whereas D and trimming were derived from the DNA. The sample consists of approximately 44,000 clones, around 76% of them appearing once. The specimen was memory CD4+ T cells from blood. The sequence derives from an adult in good health and CMV-seronegative. This chain joins TRBV5-4 and TRBJ1-6, with unresolved D. In DNA, the CDR3 is TGTGCCAGCAGCTTGATTGGGGAATTACCTAATTCACCCCTCCACTTT. It translates to CASSLIGELPNSPLHF.